These 9 T cell receptor beta chains share one sample of origin, sequenced in a study of tumor-infiltrating lymphocytes in localized non-small cell lung cancer. The assay was immunoSEQ multiplex PCR, and TCRdb's table has in-frame clones only and misses some. Seen here are about 9,200 clones, 50% to 75% observed once, and the top ten hold 9.5% to 13%. Specimen: uninvolved lung tissue not adjacent to the tumor. The receptor set was obtained from a human donor with non-small cell lung cancer.

The V gene is TRBV28, the J gene TRBJ1-5; maybe TRBD1 (5 bases). The V and J ends lost 3 bases and 2 bases respectively, with 14 bases between them. Germline CDR1 and CDR2: MDHEN and SYDVKM. The CDR3 extends over 16 amino acids. CDR3 region: CASSFLGAQGNQPQHF. The CDR3 DNA reads TGTGCCAGCAGTTTTCTAGGGGCGCAGGGCAATCAGCCCCAGCATTTT.

This clone was recorded a few times. The chain is built from TRBV7-9 and TRBJ1-2, with TRBD1 matching 10 bases. V was pared by 3 bases and J by 0 bases, with 4 bases of the junction left unmatched. Germline CDR1 SEHNR, CDR2 FQNEAQ (reference sequence). The CDR3 is 16 residues long. The CDR3 loop is CASSLGTGVANYGYTF. The CDR3 DNA sequence: TGTGCCAGCAGCTTGGGGACAGGGGTCGCTAACTATGGCTACACCTTC.

The chain recombines TRBV28 with TRBJ1-5, with D unresolved. Trimming removed 6 bases at V and 0 bases at J, with 6 bases between. The CDR3 has 13 amino acids. CDR1 and CDR2 (germline): MDHEN, SYDVKM. The CDR3 DNA is TGTGCCAGCAGACCCCATAGCAATCAGCCCCAGCATTTT. It is translated as CASRPHSNQPQHF.

This clone was found a few times. The chain employs TRBV19 and TRBJ2-7; D possibly matches TRBD1 or TRBD2 (6 bases each). V was trimmed by 3 bases and J by 2 bases, leaving 11 bases between them. This CDR3 contains 14 residues. Germline loops: CDR1 LNHDA, CDR2 SQIVND (reference sequence). In DNA, the CDR3 is TGTGCCAGTAGTATTGGGGGGCATCCCTACGAGCAGTACTTC. This translates into CASSIGGHPYEQYF.

This chain connects TRBV29-1 to TRBJ2-1; 7 bases fit TRBD2. The CDR3 runs 15 residues. The V segment lost 6 bases and the J segment 5 bases; nucleotides outside the gene matches: 13. Germline CDR1 reads SQVTM; CDR2 reads ANQGSEA. CDR3 sequence reads: CSVGGSSPLHNEQFF. For the CDR3, the DNA is TGCAGCGTCGGGGGGTCTTCTCCTCTACACAATGAGCAGTTCTTC.

The rearrangement uses TRBV28 and TRBJ1-5; 10 bases are a match to TRBD1. Trimming at V came to 2 bases and at J to 5 bases, leaving 6 bases not matched to a gene. The CDR3 is 16 residues long. Germline V gene data show CDR1 as MDHEN and CDR2 as SYDVKM. The CDR3 DNA sequence: TGTGCCAGCAGTTTAGCAGGGACAGGGGATGATCAGCCCCAGCATTTT. This encodes CASSLAGTGDDQPQHF.

V and J are TRBV5-1 and TRBJ2-1, with D possibly TRBD2 on 6 matching bases. With 0 bases removed from V and 2 bases from J, the gap between germline ends came to 6 bases. Germline CDR1 reads SGHRS; CDR2 reads YFSETQ. The length of the CDR3 is 14 residues. CDR3 in DNA: TGCGCCAGCAGCTTGGGGGGGGCCTACAATGAGCAGTTCTTC. Translated: CASSLGGAYNEQFF.

The chain uses TRBV5-1 and TRBJ1-4; tentatively, D is TRBD1 (5 bases). With 4 bases removed from V and 0 bases from J, the gap between germline ends came to 10 bases. Germline V gives CDR1 SGHRS, CDR2 YFSETQ. The CDR3 consists of 15 residues. CDR3 region: CASSQSGSTNEKLFF. Here the CDR3 DNA reads TGCGCCAGCAGCCAGTCAGGGTCAACTAATGAAAAACTGTTTTTT.

The gene calls are TRBV4-3 and TRBJ2-1; TRBD2 is a possible D gene (6 bases). Germline CDR1 and CDR2: LGHNA and YSLEER. The CDR3 sequence is 16 residues long. The V gene lost 4 bases and the J gene lost 6 bases, with 19 bases spanning the gap. CDR3 protein: CASSRVRAGRANEQFF. CDR3 bases: TGCGCCAGCAGCCGGGTGAGAGCGGGCCGCGCCAATGAGCAGTTCTTC.